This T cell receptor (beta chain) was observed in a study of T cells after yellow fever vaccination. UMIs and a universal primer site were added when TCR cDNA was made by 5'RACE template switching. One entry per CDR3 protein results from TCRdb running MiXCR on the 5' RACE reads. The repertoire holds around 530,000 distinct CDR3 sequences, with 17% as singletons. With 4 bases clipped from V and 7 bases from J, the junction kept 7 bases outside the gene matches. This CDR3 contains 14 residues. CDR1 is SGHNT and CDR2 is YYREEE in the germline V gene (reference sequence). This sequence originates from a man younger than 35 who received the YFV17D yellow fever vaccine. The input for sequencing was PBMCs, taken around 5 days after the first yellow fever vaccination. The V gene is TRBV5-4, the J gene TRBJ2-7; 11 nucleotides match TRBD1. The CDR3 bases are TGTGCCAGCAGCCCTGGGACAGGGGGGAAGGAGCAGTACTTC. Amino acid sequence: CASSPGTGGKEQYF.